This is a list of T cell receptor beta chains from one sample in a study of OX40 agonist ivuxolimab in advanced cancers. Sequencing used immunoSEQ multiplex PCR; TCRdb keeps in-frame clones, though not all of them. The sample gives roughly 50,000 clones, approximately 80% of which show up once; roughly 3.9% is in the top ten. Sequenced here: CD4+ or CD8+ T cells sorted from blood, sampled in a trial of the OX40 agonist ivuxolimab. Receptors were obtained from an adult with an advanced solid tumor such as melanoma, head and neck, liver or kidney cancer. Both conserved end residues are part of each CDR3. The D gene is left open where the match is weak. A row's size may be missing; if present it is once, few, many or a size class.

d_gene: NA; abundance: NA; v_gene: TRBV6-5; j_gene: TRBJ1-6; CDR3aa: CASTRGNSPLHF; CDR3nt: TGTGCCAGCACGAGGGGGAACTCACCCCTCCACTTT
d_gene: TRBD1; abundance: few; v_gene: TRBV5-1; j_gene: TRBJ1-2; CDR3aa: CASSLGQGRDYGYTF; CDR3nt: TGCGCCAGCAGCTTGGGACAGGGGAGGGACTATGGCTACACCTTC
d_gene: TRBD2; abundance: NA; v_gene: TRBV7-2; j_gene: TRBJ2-2; CDR3aa: CASSLLRTSGRNRGAVF; CDR3nt: TGTGCCAGCAGCTTATTAAGGACTAGCGGGCGAAACCGGGGAGCTGTTTTT
d_gene: NA; abundance: NA; v_gene: TRBV19; j_gene: TRBJ2-5; CDR3aa: CASSRSSQETQYF; CDR3nt: TGTGCCAGTAGTAGGTCCAGCCAAGAGACCCAGTACTTC
d_gene: NA; abundance: NA; v_gene: TRBV18; j_gene: TRBJ1-5; CDR3aa: CASSGAASNQPQHF; CDR3nt: TGTGCCAGCTCAGGGGCGGCTAGCAATCAGCCCCAGCATTTT
d_gene: NA; abundance: NA; v_gene: TRBV7-2; j_gene: TRBJ1-5; CDR3aa: CASSLRTVRDNQPQHF; CDR3nt: TGTGCCAGCAGCCTCAGGACAGTGAGGGACAATCAGCCCCAGCATTTT
d_gene: NA; abundance: NA; v_gene: TRBV27; j_gene: TRBJ1-5; CDR3aa: CASSPLIPGQPQHF; CDR3nt: TGTGCCAGCAGCCCCCTCATCCCAGGTCAGCCCCAGCATTTT
d_gene: NA; abundance: NA; v_gene: TRBV11-2; j_gene: TRBJ1-3; CDR3aa: CASSPRTADSGNTIYF; CDR3nt: TGTGCCAGCAGCCCTCGGACAGCGGACTCTGGAAACACCATATATTTT
d_gene: TRBD2; abundance: once; v_gene: TRBV4-2; j_gene: TRBJ2-7; CDR3aa: CASSQDRTSGMSSYEQYF; CDR3nt: TGTGCCAGCAGCCAAGACCGGACTAGCGGGATGAGCTCCTACGAGCAGTACTTC
d_gene: TRBD1; abundance: NA; v_gene: TRBV6-6; j_gene: TRBJ1-1; CDR3aa: CASTWGTANTEAFF; CDR3nt: TGTGCCAGCACTTGGGGGACAGCAAACACTGAAGCTTTCTTT
d_gene: NA; abundance: once; v_gene: TRBV20-1; j_gene: TRBJ2-7; CDR3aa: CSAPRGLEQYF; CDR3nt: TGCAGTGCGCCCAGGGGCCTGGAGCAGTACTTC
d_gene: NA; abundance: few; v_gene: TRBV7-9; j_gene: TRBJ1-6; CDR3aa: CASSLEPAKTSPLHF; CDR3nt: TGTGCCAGCAGCTTAGAACCGGCTAAGACTTCACCCCTCCACTTT
d_gene: NA; abundance: NA; v_gene: TRBV7-9; j_gene: TRBJ2-3; CDR3aa: CASSLRGSTDTQYF; CDR3nt: TGTGCCAGCAGCTTAAGGGGGAGCACAGATACGCAGTATTTT
d_gene: NA; abundance: NA; v_gene: TRBV6-5; j_gene: TRBJ1-2; CDR3aa: CASSYSDTDGYTF; CDR3nt: TGTGCCAGCAGTTACTCTGACACGGATGGCTACACCTTC
d_gene: TRBD1; abundance: NA; v_gene: TRBV14; j_gene: TRBJ2-3; CDR3aa: CASSQRVGQVEGTQYF; CDR3nt: TGTGCCAGCAGCCAAAGGGTTGGACAGGTGGAAGGCACGCAGTATTTT
d_gene: NA; abundance: NA; v_gene: TRBV4-2; j_gene: TRBJ1-2; CDR3aa: CASSQDAVSNYGYTF; CDR3nt: TGTGCCAGCAGCCAAGACGCAGTGTCAAACTATGGCTACACCTTC
d_gene: NA; abundance: NA; v_gene: TRBV15; j_gene: TRBJ1-1; CDR3aa: CATSRDREGGPEAFF; CDR3nt: TGTGCCACCAGCAGAGATCGGGAAGGGGGTCCTGAAGCTTTCTTT
d_gene: NA; abundance: NA; v_gene: TRBV5-4; j_gene: TRBJ1-2; CDR3aa: CASSSGARESGYTF; CDR3nt: TGTGCCAGCAGCTCGGGGGCCAGGGAATCTGGCTACACCTTC
d_gene: TRBD2; abundance: NA; v_gene: TRBV29-1; j_gene: TRBJ2-5; CDR3aa: CSVLAGGFGETQYF; CDR3nt: TGCAGCGTCTTAGCGGGGGGGTTTGGGGAGACCCAGTACTTC
d_gene: NA; abundance: NA; v_gene: TRBV2; j_gene: TRBJ2-7; CDR3aa: CASLAALSYEQYF; CDR3nt: TGTGCCAGCTTAGCGGCCCTCTCCTACGAGCAGTACTTC
d_gene: NA; abundance: NA; v_gene: TRBV5-1; j_gene: TRBJ2-7; CDR3aa: CASSRLLDTRGVDEQYF; CDR3nt: TGCGCCAGCAGCAGACTACTGGACACCCGTGGGGTCGACGAGCAGTACTTC
d_gene: NA; abundance: NA; v_gene: TRBV28; j_gene: TRBJ2-3; CDR3aa: CASRVSTDTQYF; CDR3nt: TGTGCCAGCAGAGTTAGCACAGATACGCAGTATTTT
d_gene: NA; abundance: NA; v_gene: TRBV5-4; j_gene: TRBJ2-5; CDR3aa: CASSRPGGRETQYF; CDR3nt: TGTGCCAGCAGCCGGCCAGGTGGGAGGGAGACCCAGTACTTC
d_gene: TRBD1; abundance: NA; v_gene: TRBV5-1; j_gene: TRBJ2-6; CDR3aa: CASSVTGGTGANVLTF; CDR3nt: TGCGCCAGCAGCGTCACAGGGGGCACTGGGGCCAACGTCCTGACTTTC
d_gene: NA; abundance: NA; v_gene: TRBV18; j_gene: TRBJ2-5; CDR3aa: CASSLLAWETQYF; CDR3nt: TGTGCCAGCTCACTCCTAGCGTGGGAGACCCAGTACTTC
d_gene: TRBD1; abundance: medium-sized; v_gene: TRBV6-5; j_gene: TRBJ1-2; CDR3aa: CASSQPGQNYGYTF; CDR3nt: TGTGCCAGCAGTCAGCCGGGACAGAACTATGGCTACACCTTC
d_gene: NA; abundance: NA; v_gene: TRBV7-3; j_gene: TRBJ2-1; CDR3aa: CASSLNTVNEQFF; CDR3nt: TGTGCCAGCAGCTTAAATACGGTCAATGAGCAGTTCTTC
d_gene: TRBD1; abundance: few; v_gene: TRBV9; j_gene: TRBJ1-2; CDR3aa: CASSVDPGQGTYGYTF; CDR3nt: TGTGCCAGCAGCGTAGACCCGGGACAGGGCACCTATGGCTACACCTTC
d_gene: NA; abundance: NA; v_gene: TRBV4-3; j_gene: TRBJ2-3; CDR3aa: CASSQDIGQSVTYF; CDR3nt: TGCGCCAGCAGCCAAGATATTGGGCAGTCAGTCACGTATTTT
d_gene: NA; abundance: NA; v_gene: TRBV18; j_gene: TRBJ2-7; CDR3aa: CASSPAGLSVSYEQYF; CDR3nt: TGTGCCAGCTCACCAGCAGGACTTTCAGTGTCCTACGAGCAGTACTTC
d_gene: NA; abundance: once; v_gene: TRBV11-2; j_gene: TRBJ2-7; CDR3aa: CASSLAGNEQYF; CDR3nt: TGTGCCAGCAGCTTAGCAGGGAACGAGCAGTACTTC
d_gene: NA; abundance: once; v_gene: TRBV5-1; j_gene: TRBJ2-7; CDR3aa: CASSLVVASTSYEQYF; CDR3nt: TGCGCCAGCAGCTTGGTGGTGGCGTCAACCTCCTACGAGCAGTACTTC
d_gene: TRBD1; abundance: once; v_gene: TRBV6-5; j_gene: TRBJ1-3; CDR3aa: CASSQDRGATIYF; CDR3nt: TGTGCCAGCAGCCAGGACAGGGGCGCCACCATATATTTT
d_gene: NA; abundance: once; v_gene: TRBV16; j_gene: TRBJ1-2; CDR3aa: CASSQYNYGYTF; CDR3nt: TGTGCCAGCAGCCAATACAACTATGGCTACACCTTC
d_gene: NA; abundance: NA; v_gene: TRBV7-6; j_gene: TRBJ2-5; CDR3aa: CASSLVMREETQYF; CDR3nt: TGTGCCAGCAGCTTAGTTATGAGGGAAGAGACCCAGTACTTC
d_gene: TRBD1; abundance: NA; v_gene: TRBV9; j_gene: TRBJ1-2; CDR3aa: CASSPQSRDSYGYTF; CDR3nt: TGTGCCAGCAGCCCACAGTCCCGGGACAGTTATGGCTACACCTTC
d_gene: NA; abundance: once; v_gene: TRBV10-1; j_gene: TRBJ1-5; CDR3aa: CASSEGPSQPQHF; CDR3nt: TGCGCCAGCAGTGAGGGCCCCTCTCAGCCCCAGCATTTT
d_gene: NA; abundance: NA; v_gene: TRBV7-2; j_gene: TRBJ2-5; CDR3aa: CASSLRWQETQYF; CDR3nt: TGTGCCAGCAGCTTGAGGTGGCAAGAGACCCAGTACTTC
d_gene: NA; abundance: NA; v_gene: TRBV6-5; j_gene: TRBJ2-7; CDR3aa: CASSPDPYEQYF; CDR3nt: TGTGCCAGCAGTCCGGACCCCTACGAGCAGTACTTC
d_gene: TRBD2; abundance: NA; v_gene: TRBV28; j_gene: TRBJ2-2; CDR3aa: CASSLGLADPRSTGELFF; CDR3nt: TGTGCCAGCAGTTTGGGTCTAGCGGACCCCCGGAGCACCGGGGAGCTGTTTTTT
d_gene: NA; abundance: few; v_gene: TRBV4-3; j_gene: TRBJ1-6; CDR3aa: CASSLNRGNSPLHF; CDR3nt: TGCGCCAGCAGCCTAAATAGGGGGAATTCACCCCTCCACTTT
d_gene: TRBD1; abundance: NA; v_gene: TRBV6-5; j_gene: TRBJ1-3; CDR3aa: CASSHNQGAGNTIYF; CDR3nt: TGTGCCAGCAGTCATAACCAGGGGGCTGGAAACACCATATATTTT
d_gene: TRBD2; abundance: few; v_gene: TRBV11-2; j_gene: TRBJ2-4; CDR3aa: CASSSLAGKNIQYF; CDR3nt: TGTGCCAGCAGCTCACTAGCGGGGAAAAACATTCAGTACTTC
d_gene: TRBD2; abundance: NA; v_gene: TRBV6-8; j_gene: TRBJ2-5; CDR3aa: CASSCILAGGPPKETQYF; CDR3nt: TGTGCCAGCAGTTGCATACTAGCGGGAGGGCCACCCAAAGAGACCCAGTACTTC
d_gene: TRBD2; abundance: NA; v_gene: TRBV5-1; j_gene: TRBJ2-1; CDR3aa: CASSLDIAGAGDEQFF; CDR3nt: TGCGCCAGCAGCTTGGATATAGCGGGGGCAGGGGATGAGCAGTTCTTC
d_gene: TRBD1; abundance: few; v_gene: TRBV27; j_gene: TRBJ2-1; CDR3aa: CASSSPGDSSYNEQFF; CDR3nt: TGTGCCAGCAGTTCCCCCGGGGACAGCTCCTACAATGAGCAGTTCTTC
d_gene: TRBD2; abundance: NA; v_gene: TRBV11-2; j_gene: TRBJ2-1; CDR3aa: CASSFSPGTSGVYEQFF; CDR3nt: TGTGCCAGCAGCTTTAGCCCCGGGACTAGTGGCGTCTATGAGCAGTTCTTC
d_gene: NA; abundance: NA; v_gene: TRBV5-1; j_gene: TRBJ2-3; CDR3aa: CASSLAGQDTQYF; CDR3nt: TGCGCCAGCAGCTTGGCCGGGCAGGATACGCAGTATTTT